This is a list of T cell receptor beta chains from one sample in a study of blood T cell repertoires in COVID-19. Sequencing used immunoSEQ multiplex PCR; TCRdb keeps in-frame clones, though not all of them. The repertoire consists of 200,000 to 250,000 clones, with around 82% occurring once and the leading ten covering approximately 12%. Sequencing input: peripheral blood. Source of these receptors: a woman aged 40 to 50 with acute or convalescent COVID-19. Both conserved end residues are part of each CDR3. A D gene is named only where the DNA matches it firmly. The size field is filled for only some rows; it gives once, few, many or a size class.

>-|TRBV5-1|TRBJ2-7|-
TGCGCCAGCAGCTTGACGGGGGGCTGGTACGAGCAGTACTTC
CASSLTGGWYEQYF
>TRBD1|TRBV6-5|TRBJ1-5|-
TGTGCCAGCAGTTCCACGGTGGGACAGGGGTTTCAGCCCCAGCATTTT
CASSSTVGQGFQPQHF
>TRBD1|TRBV19|TRBJ2-3|-
TGTGCCAGTAGTGGGGGACAGGGCAATACGCAGTATTTT
CASSGGQGNTQYF
>TRBD1|TRBV10-3|TRBJ1-1|-
TGTGCCACACAGACAGGGACCACTGAAGCTTTCTTT
CATQTGTTEAFF
>TRBD1|TRBV7-8|TRBJ2-7|few
TGTGCCAGCAGCTTGCAGGACAGGACCTTCTTTGGGCAGTACTTC
CASSLQDRTFFGQYF
>TRBD1|TRBV3-1/TRBV3-2|TRBJ2-7|-
TGTGCCAGCAGCCAGGACAGGGATTACGAGCAGTACTTC
CASSQDRDYEQYF
>-|TRBV27|TRBJ1-5|-
TGTGCCAGCAGTTTGGGGGGTCAGCCCCAGCATTTT
CASSLGGQPQHF
>TRBD1|TRBV10-3|TRBJ1-2|-
TGTGCCATCAGTGAGGGACAGGATGGCTACACCTTC
CAISEGQDGYTF
>-|TRBV4-2|TRBJ1-4|-
TGTGCCAGCAGCCAAGAGGGGGGGCGCAGGGTAGGTGAAAAACTGTTTTTT
CASSQEGGRRVGEKLFF
>TRBD2|TRBV6-1|TRBJ2-1|-
TGTGCCAGCAGTGACGGGACTAGATCCTACAATGAGCAGTTCTTC
CASSDGTRSYNEQFF
>-|TRBV7-9|TRBJ2-7|-
TGTGCCAGCAGCTTAGGAAGGGGTTGGGAGCAGTACTTC
CASSLGRGWEQYF
>-|TRBV24-1|TRBJ2-5|-
TGTGCCACCAGTGATCCTAATCCACAGGGTGGGGGGACCCAGTACTTC
CATSDPNPQGGGTQYF
>-|TRBV2|TRBJ1-5|few
TGTGCCAGCAGTGAGGGGGCCGCAAATCAGCCCCAGCATTTT
CASSEGAANQPQHF
>TRBD2|TRBV2|TRBJ2-7|-
TGTGCCAGTACTTGGCGACTAGCGGGGGTCACCTACGAGCAGTACTTC
CASTWRLAGVTYEQYF
>-|TRBV9|TRBJ2-1|once
TGTGCCAGCAGCCTCACGAGTGTCTCCTACAATGAGCAGTTCTTC
CASSLTSVSYNEQFF
>TRBD1|TRBV11-2|TRBJ1-4|-
TGTGCCAGCAGCTTAGAAACCAGGGGGCCCACTAATGAAAAACTGTTTTTT
CASSLETRGPTNEKLFF
>-|TRBV4-1|TRBJ2-7|-
TGCGCCAGCAGCCGAGAGCGGTTTGGCTACGAGCAGTACTTC
CASSRERFGYEQYF
>TRBD1|TRBV6-5|TRBJ2-7|once
TGTGCCTCAAACCCGACAGGGTTTCCCTACGAGCAGTACTTC
CASNPTGFPYEQYF
>-|TRBV15|TRBJ1-1|-
TGTGCCACCAGCAGAGCACCCGGGAACACTGAAGCTTTCTTT
CATSRAPGNTEAFF
>-|TRBV5-4|TRBJ1-1|-
TGTGCCAGCAGCTTGGGGACGGAGGAGGCTTTGAACACTGAAGCTTTCTTT
CASSLGTEEALNTEAFF
>TRBD1|TRBV27|TRBJ1-2|-
TGTGCCAGCAGTTTGGGACAGAACTATGGCTACACCTTC
CASSLGQNYGYTF
>-|TRBV15|TRBJ2-3|-
TGTGCCACCAGCTTACAAGGTGCGGGGAGCGGCACAGATACGCAGTATTTT
CATSLQGAGSGTDTQYF
>TRBD1|TRBV14|TRBJ2-7|-
TGTGCCAGCAGCCAAGAAGGGACAGGGCTATACGAGCAGTACTTC
CASSQEGTGLYEQYF
>-|TRBV20-1|TRBJ2-4|-
TGCAGTGCTAGTCCCCTCCTAGCGATTCAAAACATTCAGTACTTC
CSASPLLAIQNIQYF
>TRBD2|TRBV6-2/TRBV6-3|TRBJ2-1|few
TGTGCCAGCAGTTTTCTGGGGACTAGCGGGAGGCCCGAGCAGTTCTTC
CASSFLGTSGRPEQFF
>-|TRBV9|TRBJ2-7|few
TGTGCCAGCAGCGCACAAGACAGCTACGAGCAGTACTTC
CASSAQDSYEQYF
>-|TRBV9|TRBJ1-2|-
TGTGCCAGCAGCGTCAGCGTAGTCGGAGGCTACACCTTC
CASSVSVVGGYTF
>TRBD2|TRBV10-2|TRBJ2-3|-
TGCGCCAGCAGTGCCTACGGGACTAGCGGGAGGGCCCCAACAGATACGCAGTATTTT
CASSAYGTSGRAPTDTQYF
>-|TRBV9|TRBJ1-2|-
TGTGCCAGCAGCGTAGATTACGCAGGGCAATTCTACACCTTC
CASSVDYAGQFYTF
>TRBD1|TRBV30|TRBJ1-1|-
TGTGCCTGGAATTGGGACAGTGCGAACACTGAAGCTTTCTTT
CAWNWDSANTEAFF
>TRBD1|TRBV5-1|TRBJ2-3|-
TGCGCCAGCAGCTTGAGGGGACAGGGTAGCACAGATACGCAGTATTTT
CASSLRGQGSTDTQYF
>-|TRBV27|TRBJ1-5|-
TGTGCCAGCAACCCTTCGTCGCGGGTGGGCAATCAGCCCCAGCATTTT
CASNPSSRVGNQPQHF
>TRBD1|TRBV9|TRBJ1-6|few
TGTGCCAGCAGCGTAGCGCGGAACAGGGGAGATTCACCCCTCCACTTT
CASSVARNRGDSPLHF
>TRBD2|TRBV19|TRBJ2-7|-
TGTGCCAGTAGTATTACCAGCGGGAGGCATGAGCAGTACTTC
CASSITSGRHEQYF
>-|TRBV20-1|TRBJ2-1|few
TGCAGTGCCTTGGTCGGCAATGAGCAGTTCTTC
CSALVGNEQFF
>TRBD2|TRBV7-2|TRBJ2-7|once
TGTGCCTGGCGGCCTAGCGGGGGTGTATGGTCCTACGAGCAGTACTTC
CAWRPSGGVWSYEQYF
>-|TRBV29-1|TRBJ2-2|-
TGCAGCGTGGGCTTGAGGGTGGGCACCGGGGAGCTGTTTTTT
CSVGLRVGTGELFF
>-|TRBV3-1/TRBV3-2|TRBJ2-7|-
TGTGCCAGCAGCGCCAAAGGACAGTTCTACGAGCAGTACTTC
CASSAKGQFYEQYF
>TRBD2|TRBV5-1|TRBJ2-1|-
TGCGCCAGCAGCCCTAGCGGGGGTTACAATGAGCAGTTCTTC
CASSPSGGYNEQFF
>TRBD1|TRBV15|TRBJ1-2|-
TGTGCCACCAGCAGAGCCCCGGACAGGGGCGACTATGGCTACACCTTC
CATSRAPDRGDYGYTF
>-|TRBV6-2/TRBV6-3|TRBJ1-2|-
TGTGCCAGCAGTTACCTCGGGAACTACACCTTC
CASSYLGNYTF
>-|TRBV2|TRBJ1-2|-
TGTGCCAGCAGTCTTGACTATGGCTACACCTTC
CASSLDYGYTF
>-|TRBV7-6|TRBJ2-2|few
TGTGCCAGCAGCCCCGAGGTGGGGAACACCGGGGAGCTGTTTTTT
CASSPEVGNTGELFF
>-|TRBV24-1|TRBJ2-5|-
TGTGCCACCAGTGAAAAAGGGGTGGGGGAGACCCAGTACTTC
CATSEKGVGETQYF
>TRBD2|TRBV15|TRBJ2-2|-
TGTGCCACCAGCAGAGATTTGGCTAGCGGGACCGGGGAGCTGTTTTTT
CATSRDLASGTGELFF
>-|TRBV4-3|TRBJ2-2|few
TGCGCCAGCAGCCAATGGGTGGGGCTATCGAACACCGGGGAGCTGTTTTTT
CASSQWVGLSNTGELFF
>-|TRBV12-5|TRBJ2-7|-
TGTGCTAGTGGTTTGGTACGAGGGAGCGAGCAGTACTTC
CASGLVRGSEQYF
>-|TRBV6-5|TRBJ2-1|few
TGTGCCAGCAGCTCGGGACAAGAAGGGGATGAGCAGTTCTTC
CASSSGQEGDEQFF
>-|TRBV10-2|TRBJ1-6|-
TGCGCCAGCAGTGATTCGGGCCGGACAAATAATTCACCCCTCCACTTT
CASSDSGRTNNSPLHF
>-|TRBV4-1|TRBJ1-5|few
TGCGCCAGCAGCCAAGATAACGGGTTTGGTCAGCCCCAGCATTTT
CASSQDNGFGQPQHF
>-|TRBV12-3/TRBV12-4|TRBJ2-7|-
TGTGCCAGCTCCGGGTACTACGAGCAGTACTTC
CASSGYYEQYF
>TRBD1|TRBV5-4|TRBJ2-7|once
TGTGCCAGCAGCCGTGGACAGGGGGCCTACGAGCAGTACTTC
CASSRGQGAYEQYF
>TRBD2|TRBV5-4|TRBJ2-3|-
TGTGCCAGCAGCCTCGGGGCTAGCGGCTCCCGGCGTGATACGCAGTATTTT
CASSLGASGSRRDTQYF
>-|TRBV10-1|TRBJ1-6|-
TGCGCCAGCACGCACCTCGTCTCAGGATGGCATTCACCCCTCCACTTT
CASTHLVSGWHSPLHF
>-|TRBV30|TRBJ2-7|-
TGTGCCTGGAGTGGCGGGACCTACGAGCAGTACTTC
CAWSGGTYEQYF
>-|TRBV29-1|TRBJ1-3|-
TGCAGCGTCGATGGACAGGGAAACACCATATATTTT
CSVDGQGNTIYF
>TRBD2|TRBV7-2|TRBJ2-7|-
TGTGCCAGCAGCGTGGGACTAGCGATCTACGAGCAGTACTTC
CASSVGLAIYEQYF
>TRBD1|TRBV7-8|TRBJ2-2|-
TGTGCCAGCAGCTGGCCGGGACAGGGAGCCACCGGGGAGCTGTTTTTT
CASSWPGQGATGELFF